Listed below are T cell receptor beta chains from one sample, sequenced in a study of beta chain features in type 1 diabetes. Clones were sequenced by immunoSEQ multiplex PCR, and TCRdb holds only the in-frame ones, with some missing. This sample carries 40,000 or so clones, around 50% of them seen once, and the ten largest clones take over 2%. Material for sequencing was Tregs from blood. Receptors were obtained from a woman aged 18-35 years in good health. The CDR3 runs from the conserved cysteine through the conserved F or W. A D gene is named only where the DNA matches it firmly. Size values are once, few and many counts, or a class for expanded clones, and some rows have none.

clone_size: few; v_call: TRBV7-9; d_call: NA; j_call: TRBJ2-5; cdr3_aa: CASSSLTGQETQYF; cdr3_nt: TGTGCCAGCAGCTCGTTGACAGGACAAGAGACCCAGTACTTC
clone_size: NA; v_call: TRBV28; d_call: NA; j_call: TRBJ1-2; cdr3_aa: CASNLWGGGNGYTF; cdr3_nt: TGTGCCAGCAACCTCTGGGGAGGGGGAAATGGCTACACCTTC
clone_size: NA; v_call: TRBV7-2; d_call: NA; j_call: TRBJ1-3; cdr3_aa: CASSLASGVSGNTIYF; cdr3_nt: TGTGCCAGCAGCTTAGCGTCAGGGGTCTCTGGAAACACCATATATTTT
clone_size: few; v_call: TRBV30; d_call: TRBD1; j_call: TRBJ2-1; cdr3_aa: CAWSVISGGNEQFF; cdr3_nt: TGTGCCTGGAGTGTGATATCAGGGGGCAATGAGCAGTTCTTC
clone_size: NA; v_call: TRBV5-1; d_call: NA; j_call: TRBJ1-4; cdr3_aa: CASSNTGYNEKLFF; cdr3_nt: TGCGCCAGCAGCAACACAGGCTATAATGAAAAACTGTTTTTT
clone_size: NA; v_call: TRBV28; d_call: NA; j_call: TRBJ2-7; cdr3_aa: CASSLAGYEQYF; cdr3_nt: TGTGCCAGCAGTTTAGCCGGCTACGAGCAGTACTTC
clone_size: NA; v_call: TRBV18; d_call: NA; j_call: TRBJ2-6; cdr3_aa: CASSPVRSSGANVLTF; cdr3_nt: TGTGCCAGCTCACCCGTTCGGTCCTCTGGGGCCAACGTCCTGACTTTC
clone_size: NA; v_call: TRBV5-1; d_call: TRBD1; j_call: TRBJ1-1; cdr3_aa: CASSFDGTGGHGTEAFF; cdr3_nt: TGCGCCAGCAGCTTCGACGGGACAGGGGGCCATGGCACTGAAGCTTTCTTT
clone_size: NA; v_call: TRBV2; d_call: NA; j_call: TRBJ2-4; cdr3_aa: CASKPPWQGEGKNIQYF; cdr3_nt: TGTGCCAGCAAACCCCCCTGGCAGGGTGAAGGCAAAAACATTCAGTACTTC
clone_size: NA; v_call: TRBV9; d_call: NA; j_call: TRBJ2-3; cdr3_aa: CASSDRYTQYF; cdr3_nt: TGTGCCAGCAGCGACAGGTATACGCAGTATTTT
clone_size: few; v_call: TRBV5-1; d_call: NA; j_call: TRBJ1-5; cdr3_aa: CASSLGAGAPNQPQHF; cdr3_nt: TGCGCCAGCAGCTTGGGGGCAGGGGCCCCCAATCAGCCCCAGCATTTT
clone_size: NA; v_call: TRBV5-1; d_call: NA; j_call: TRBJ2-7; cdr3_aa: CASSLPGSGDEQYF; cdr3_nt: TGCGCCAGCAGCTTGCCCGGGAGCGGCGACGAGCAGTACTTC
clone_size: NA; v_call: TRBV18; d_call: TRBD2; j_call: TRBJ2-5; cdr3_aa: CASSPGLAAYQETQYF; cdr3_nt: TGTGCCAGCTCACCAGGGCTAGCGGCGTACCAAGAGACCCAGTACTTC
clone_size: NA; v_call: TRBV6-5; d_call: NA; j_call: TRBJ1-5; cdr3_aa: CASAALLNQPQHF; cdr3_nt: TGTGCCAGCGCCGCCCTCCTAAATCAGCCCCAGCATTTT
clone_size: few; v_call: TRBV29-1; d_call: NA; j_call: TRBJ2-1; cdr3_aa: CSAEGVAYNEQFF; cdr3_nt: TGCAGCGCGGAGGGAGTCGCCTACAATGAGCAGTTCTTC
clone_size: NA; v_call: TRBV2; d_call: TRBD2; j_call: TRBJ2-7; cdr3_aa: CASRPTSGSSYEQYF; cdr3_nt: TGTGCCAGCAGGCCCACTAGCGGGTCCTCCTACGAGCAGTACTTC
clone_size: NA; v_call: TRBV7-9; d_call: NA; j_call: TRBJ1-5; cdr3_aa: CASSLGWGDSNQPQHF; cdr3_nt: TGTGCCAGCAGCTTAGGTTGGGGGGATAGCAATCAGCCCCAGCATTTT
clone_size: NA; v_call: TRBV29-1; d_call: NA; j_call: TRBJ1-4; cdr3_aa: CSVDGVLF; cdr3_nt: TGCAGCGTCGACGGGGTTCTTTTT
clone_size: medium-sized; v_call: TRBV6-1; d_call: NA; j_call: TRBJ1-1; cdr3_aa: CASSVQGGDTEAFF; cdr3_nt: TGTGCCAGCAGTGTGCAGGGAGGTGACACTGAAGCTTTCTTT
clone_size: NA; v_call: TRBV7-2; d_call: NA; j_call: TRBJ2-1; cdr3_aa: CASSAGRGVRVDEQFF; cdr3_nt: TGTGCCAGCAGCGCGGGGAGGGGGGTTAGGGTGGATGAGCAGTTCTTC
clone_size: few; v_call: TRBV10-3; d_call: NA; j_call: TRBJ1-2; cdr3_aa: CAISESPSGYTF; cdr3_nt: TGTGCCATCAGTGAGTCCCCCTCTGGCTACACCTTC
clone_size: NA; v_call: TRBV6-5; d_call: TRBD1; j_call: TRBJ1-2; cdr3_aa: CASSRQGARNGYTF; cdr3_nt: TGTGCCAGCAGTCGACAGGGGGCGAGGAATGGCTACACCTTC
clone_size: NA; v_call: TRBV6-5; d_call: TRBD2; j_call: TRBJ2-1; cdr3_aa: CASKFRTSGMHEQFF; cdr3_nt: TGTGCCAGCAAATTCCGGACTAGCGGGATGCATGAGCAGTTCTTC
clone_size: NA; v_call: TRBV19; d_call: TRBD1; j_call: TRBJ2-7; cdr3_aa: CASSMAGTGGENEQYF; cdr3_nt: TGTGCCAGTAGTATGGCTGGGACAGGGGGGGAGAACGAGCAGTACTTC
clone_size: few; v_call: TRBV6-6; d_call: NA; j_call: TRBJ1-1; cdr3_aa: CASSSQGSTEAFF; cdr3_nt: TGTGCCAGCAGTTCTCAGGGTTCCACTGAAGCTTTCTTT
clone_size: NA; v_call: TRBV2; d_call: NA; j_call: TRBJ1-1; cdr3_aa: CAITGLMTEAFF; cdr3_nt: TGTGCCATCACAGGGTTGATGACTGAAGCTTTCTTT
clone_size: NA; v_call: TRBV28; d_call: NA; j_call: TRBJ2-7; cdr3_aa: CASRRVGGGFSYEQYF; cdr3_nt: TGTGCCAGCCGTCGGGTAGGGGGGGGATTCTCCTACGAGCAGTACTTC
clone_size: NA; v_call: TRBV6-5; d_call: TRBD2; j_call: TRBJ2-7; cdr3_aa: CASRITSGNSYEQYF; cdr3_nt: TGTGCCAGCAGGATAACTAGCGGGAACTCCTACGAGCAGTACTTC
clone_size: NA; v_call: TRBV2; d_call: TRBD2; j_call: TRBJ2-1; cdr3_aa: CASLYSLAGGSNEQFF; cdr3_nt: TGTGCCAGCCTCTACTCACTAGCGGGAGGAAGTAATGAGCAGTTCTTC
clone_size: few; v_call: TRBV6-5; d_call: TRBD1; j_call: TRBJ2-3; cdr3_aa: CASREDRFFTDTQYF; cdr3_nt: TGTGCCAGCAGAGAGGACAGGTTCTTCACAGATACGCAGTATTTT
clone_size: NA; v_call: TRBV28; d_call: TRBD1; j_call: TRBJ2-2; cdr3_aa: CASSRGKSGTGASTGELFF; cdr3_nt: TGTGCCAGCAGCCGAGGGAAATCCGGGACAGGGGCTAGCACCGGGGAGCTGTTTTTT
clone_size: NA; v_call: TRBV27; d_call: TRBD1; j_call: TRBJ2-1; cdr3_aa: CASSSRTGNKRSEQFF; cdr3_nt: TGTGCCAGCAGCTCACGGACAGGGAACAAACGGAGTGAGCAGTTCTTC
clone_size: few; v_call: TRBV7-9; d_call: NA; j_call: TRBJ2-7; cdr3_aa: CASSPVGPEQYF; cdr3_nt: TGTGCCAGCAGCCCAGTGGGCCCCGAGCAGTACTTC
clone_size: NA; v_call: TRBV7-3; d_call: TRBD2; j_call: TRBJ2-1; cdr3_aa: CASSSPGLAGSNEQFF; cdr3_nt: TGTGCCAGCAGCTCCCCGGGGCTAGCGGGATCCAATGAGCAGTTCTTC
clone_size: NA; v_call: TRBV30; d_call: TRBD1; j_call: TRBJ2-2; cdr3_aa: CAWSGMGQGTGELFF; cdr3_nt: TGTGCCTGGAGTGGTATGGGACAGGGCACCGGGGAGCTGTTTTTT
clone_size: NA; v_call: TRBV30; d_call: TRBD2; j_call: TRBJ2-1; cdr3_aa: CAWSVHPGLAGGHRLNEQFF; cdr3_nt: TGTGCCTGGAGTGTACATCCGGGACTAGCGGGAGGCCACCGACTCAATGAGCAGTTCTTC
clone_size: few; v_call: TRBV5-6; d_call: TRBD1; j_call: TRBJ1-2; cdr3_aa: CASSFAMGQGLNYGYTF; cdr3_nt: TGTGCCAGCAGCTTCGCAATGGGACAGGGGCTTAATTATGGCTACACCTTC
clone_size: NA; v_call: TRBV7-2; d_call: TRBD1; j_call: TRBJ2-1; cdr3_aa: CASSSDRGWNEQFF; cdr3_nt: TGTGCCAGCAGCTCAGACAGGGGTTGGAATGAGCAGTTCTTC
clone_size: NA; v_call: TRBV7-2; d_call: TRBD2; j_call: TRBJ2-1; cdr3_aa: CASRVRVAGINEQFF; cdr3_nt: TGTGCCAGCAGGGTTCGCGTAGCGGGAATAAATGAGCAGTTCTTC
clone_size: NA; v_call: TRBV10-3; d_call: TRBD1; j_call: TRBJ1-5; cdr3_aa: CAISAGTVDNQPQHF; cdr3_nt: TGTGCCATCAGCGCCGGGACAGTAGATAATCAGCCCCAGCATTTT
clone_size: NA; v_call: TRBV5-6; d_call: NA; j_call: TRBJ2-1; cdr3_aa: CASSLLAWGVNEQFF; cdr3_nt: TGTGCCAGCAGCTTGTTGGCCTGGGGCGTCAATGAGCAGTTCTTC
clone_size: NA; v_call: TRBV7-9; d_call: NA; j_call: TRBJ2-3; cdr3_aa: CASSLGRGTDTQYF; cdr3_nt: TGTGCCAGCAGCTTAGGTAGGGGTACAGATACGCAGTATTTT
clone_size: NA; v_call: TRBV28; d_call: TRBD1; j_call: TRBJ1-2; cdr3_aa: CASSRGQGAGNYGYTF; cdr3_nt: TGTGCCAGCAGTCGGGGACAGGGAGCAGGGAACTATGGCTACACCTTC
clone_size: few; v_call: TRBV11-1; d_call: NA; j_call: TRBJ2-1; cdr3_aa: CASSPRGWSYNEQFF; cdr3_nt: TGTGCCAGCAGCCCGCGTGGTTGGTCCTACAATGAGCAGTTCTTC
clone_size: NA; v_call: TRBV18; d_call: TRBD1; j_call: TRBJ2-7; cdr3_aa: CASSPGTATSYEQYF; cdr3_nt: TGTGCCAGCTCCCCCGGGACAGCTACTTCCTACGAGCAGTACTTC
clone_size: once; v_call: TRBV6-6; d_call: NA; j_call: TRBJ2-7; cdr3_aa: CASRKSVSSGEQYF; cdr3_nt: TGTGCCAGCAGGAAAAGCGTTTCGTCGGGGGAGCAGTACTTC
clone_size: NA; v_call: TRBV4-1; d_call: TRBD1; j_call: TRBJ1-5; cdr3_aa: CASSQTGGGQPQHF; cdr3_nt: TGCGCCAGCAGCCAGACAGGGGGCGGTCAGCCCCAGCATTTT
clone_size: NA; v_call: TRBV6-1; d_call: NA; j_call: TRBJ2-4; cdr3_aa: CASMRAGEAKNIQYF; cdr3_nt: TGTGCCAGCATGAGGGCAGGGGAAGCCAAAAACATTCAGTACTTC
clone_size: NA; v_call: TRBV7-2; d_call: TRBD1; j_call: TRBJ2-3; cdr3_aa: CASSLALGTGVSDTQYF; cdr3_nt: TGTGCCAGCAGCTTAGCGCTTGGGACAGGGGTTTCAGATACGCAGTATTTT
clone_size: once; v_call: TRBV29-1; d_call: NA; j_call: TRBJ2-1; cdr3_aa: CSVEDQGGGNEQFF; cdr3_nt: TGCAGCGTTGAAGATCAGGGTGGGGGGAATGAGCAGTTCTTC
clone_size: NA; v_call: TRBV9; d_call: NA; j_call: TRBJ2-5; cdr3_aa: CASSVEDSPRRSYQETQYF; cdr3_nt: TGTGCCAGCAGCGTAGAAGACAGCCCGAGGCGGTCGTACCAAGAGACCCAGTACTTC
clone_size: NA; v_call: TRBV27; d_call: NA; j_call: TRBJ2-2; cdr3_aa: CASSPRGYNTGELFF; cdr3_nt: TGTGCCAGCAGTCCCAGGGGCTACAACACCGGGGAGCTGTTTTTT
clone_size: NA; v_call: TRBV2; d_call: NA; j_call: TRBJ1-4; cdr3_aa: CASSGQRATNEKLFF; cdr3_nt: TGTGCCAGCAGTGGGCAGCGGGCAACTAATGAAAAACTGTTTTTT
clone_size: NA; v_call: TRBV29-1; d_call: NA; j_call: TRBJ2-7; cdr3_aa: CSVLNTREQYF; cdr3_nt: TGCAGCGTCCTTAACACCCGCGAGCAGTACTTC
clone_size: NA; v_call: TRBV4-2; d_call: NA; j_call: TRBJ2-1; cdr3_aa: CASSQGGGMGNNEQFF; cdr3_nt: TGTGCCAGCAGCCAAGGGGGCGGGATGGGTAACAATGAGCAGTTCTTC
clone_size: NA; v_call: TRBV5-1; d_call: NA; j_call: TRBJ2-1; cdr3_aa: CASSELGQQYNEQFF; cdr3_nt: TGCGCCAGCAGCGAACTAGGACAGCAGTACAATGAGCAGTTCTTC
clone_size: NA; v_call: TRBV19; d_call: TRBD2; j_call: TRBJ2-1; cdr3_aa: CASSPRVSSGTYNEQFF; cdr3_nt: TGTGCCAGTAGTCCTCGGGTCTCTAGCGGGACCTACAATGAGCAGTTCTTC